Listed below are T cell receptor beta chains from one sample, sequenced in a study of T cells in Graves' hyperthyroidism and ophthalmopathy. TCRdb fed the multiplex PCR reads into MiXCR, producing one record per CDR3 protein. The sample contains some 740,000 distinct CDR3 sequences, around 15% of which appear only once. The specimen was blood. These receptors all stem from a woman in her late teens or twenties with Graves' hyperthyroidism. Both conserved end residues are part of each CDR3. A D gene is named only where the DNA matches it firmly. Size values are once, few and many counts, or a class for expanded clones, and some rows have none.

TRBJ1-4 | many | TRBV15 | NA | CATSREGVTNEKLFF | TGTGCCACCAGCAGAGAGGGTGTAACTAATGAAAAACTGTTTTTT
TRBJ2-2 | NA | TRBV12-3/TRBV12-4 | TRBD2 | CASSSRLAGAPGELFF | TGTGCCAGCAGTTCGAGACTAGCGGGAGCGCCCGGGGAGCTGTTTTTT
TRBJ1-2 | NA | TRBV2 | NA | CASSSLWDRRLYGYTF | TGTGCCAGCAGCAGCCTGTGGGACCGCCGACTCTATGGCTACACCTTC
TRBJ2-4 | NA | TRBV20-1 | TRBD2 | CSARGGDYGKNIQYF | TGCAGTGCTAGGGGAGGGGATTATGGCAAAAACATTCAGTACTTC
TRBJ2-7 | many | TRBV10-1 | TRBD1 | CASSDQGTGKPYEQYF | TGCGCCAGCAGTGATCAGGGGACAGGGAAGCCCTACGAGCAGTACTTC
TRBJ2-5 | many | TRBV6-1 | NA | CASSDYQETQYF | TGTGCCAGCAGTGACTATCAAGAGACCCAGTACTTC
TRBJ1-2 | many | TRBV28 | TRBD1 | CASSFGQGASYGYTF | TGTGCCAGCAGTTTTGGACAGGGAGCTTCCTATGGCTACACCTTC
TRBJ2-1 | many | TRBV2 | NA | CASSLTSGDTDNEQFF | TGTGCCAGCAGCCTGACCTCAGGGGACACAGACAATGAGCAGTTCTTC
TRBJ2-5 | many | TRBV18 | NA | CASSPDETQYF | TGTGCCAGCTCACCAGATGAGACCCAGTACTTC
TRBJ1-1 | once | TRBV6-9 | NA | CASSYRQELNTEAFF | TGTGCCAGCAGTTACCGACAGGAGTTGAACACTGAAGCTTTCTTT
TRBJ2-5 | NA | TRBV6-2/TRBV6-3 | NA | CASIVTKLGETQYF | TGTGCCAGCATTGTGACGAAGTTAGGAGAGACCCAGTACTTC
TRBJ2-5 | few | TRBV19 | TRBD1 | CASSISAGGETQYF | TGTGCCAGTAGTATCTCTGCAGGGGGAGAGACCCAGTACTTC
TRBJ2-2 | many | TRBV6-4 | NA | CASSEEGSATGELFF | TGTGCCAGCAGTGAGGAGGGGTCGGCCACCGGGGAGCTGTTTTTT
TRBJ2-7 | NA | TRBV15 | TRBD2 | CATSMGLAHYEQYF | TGTGCCACCAGCATGGGACTAGCGCACTACGAGCAGTACTTC
TRBJ2-1 | many | TRBV7-3 | NA | CASSLTGYYNEQFF | TGTGCCAGCAGCTTAACCGGATACTACAATGAGCAGTTCTTC
TRBJ2-2 | few | TRBV5-1 | NA | CASSLNGAGDTGELFF | TGCGCCAGCAGCTTGAACGGGGCAGGGGACACCGGGGAGCTGTTTTTT
TRBJ1-2 | NA | TRBV12-3/TRBV12-4 | TRBD1 | CASSFGTAPIYGYTF | TGTGCCAGCAGTTTCGGGACAGCTCCAATCTATGGCTACACCTTC
TRBJ2-3 | few | TRBV12-3/TRBV12-4 | TRBD2 | CASGGSGSVTDTQYF | TGTGCCTCAGGGGGTAGCGGGAGTGTCACAGATACGCAGTATTTT
TRBJ2-1 | few | TRBV5-5 | TRBD2 | CASSRPTTLAGGSDEQFF | TGTGCCAGCAGCCGCCCAACGACTCTAGCGGGAGGTTCTGATGAGCAGTTCTTC
TRBJ2-1 | few | TRBV7-8 | NA | CASRLAFNEQFF | TGTGCCAGCAGACTAGCATTCAATGAGCAGTTCTTC
TRBJ2-1 | NA | TRBV28 | TRBD2 | CASSLNQRELIYNEQFF | TGTGCCAGCAGTTTAAATCAGCGGGAGCTTATATACAATGAGCAGTTCTTC
TRBJ1-2 | NA | TRBV19 | NA | CASSSRADYGYTF | TGTGCCAGTAGTAGCAGGGCGGACTATGGCTACACCTTC
TRBJ2-3 | NA | TRBV29-1 | TRBD2 | CSVEDPVGGPRFTDTQYF | TGCAGCGTTGAAGATCCGGTGGGAGGGCCTCGGTTCACAGATACGCAGTATTTT
TRBJ2-5 | NA | TRBV27 | NA | CASSSGTRGTETQYF | TGTGCCAGCAGCAGCGGGACGAGGGGGACGGAGACCCAGTACTTC
TRBJ1-2 | NA | TRBV12-3/TRBV12-4 | NA | CASSFLKTREGNYGYTF | TGTGCCAGCAGTTTTCTCAAGACCCGCGAGGGTAACTATGGCTACACCTTC
TRBJ1-2 | NA | TRBV27 | TRBD1 | CASSPYDRGGYGYTF | TGTGCCAGCAGTCCCTATGACAGGGGCGGTTATGGCTACACCTTC
TRBJ2-7 | many | TRBV6-1 | TRBD2 | CASSETRGTSGSPHEQYF | TGTGCCAGCAGTGAAACCCGAGGGACTAGCGGGAGTCCCCACGAGCAGTACTTC
TRBJ2-3 | few | TRBV18 | NA | CASSPGTLSTDTQYF | TGTGCCAGCTCACCAGGGACCCTATCCACAGATACGCAGTATTTT
TRBJ2-7 | NA | TRBV2 | TRBD2 | CASSDPAGESYEQYF | TGTGCCAGCAGTGATCCAGCGGGAGAAAGCTACGAGCAGTACTTC
TRBJ2-1 | few | TRBV7-9 | TRBD2 | CASSRNSGRAVNEQFF | TGTGCCAGCAGCCGTAATAGCGGGAGGGCCGTCAATGAGCAGTTCTTC
TRBJ2-1 | few | TRBV19 | NA | CASSIRFGGALGNEQFF | TGTGCCAGTAGTATAAGATTTGGCGGGGCCCTTGGGAATGAGCAGTTCTTC